The 21 T cell receptor beta chains below were found in one sample sequenced in a study of monozygotic twins with inflammatory bowel disease. One entry per CDR3 protein, without DNA, is what TCRdb gives after re-calling the 5' RACE reads. The table lists approximately 150,000 distinct CDR3 sequences. Sequencing was carried out using blood. The receptors originated from a human donor with ulcerative colitis or Crohn's disease, or a healthy co-twin of an affected twin (not recorded which).

The chain combines TRBV5-1 with TRBJ2-2. CDR3 length: 14 residues. Germline V lookup: CDR1 SGHRS, CDR2 YFSETQ. This CDR3 is CASSFDLGTGELFF.

The V call is TRBV27, the J call TRBJ2-7; without DNA, the TCRdb call of TRBD2 cannot be checked. CDR3 length: 17 amino acids. Per germline, CDR1 MNHEY and CDR2 SMNVEV (reference sequence). CDR3 loop: CASSFQSGGASDYEQYF.

The V and J genes are TRBV5-8 and TRBJ1-3; the D call of TRBD1 rests on TCRdb alone, since no DNA is present to check it. This CDR3 contains 14 residues. Germline V gene data show CDR1 as SGHTS and CDR2 as YDEGEE. The CDR3 spells CASSLSGHVNTIYF.

V is TRBV6-5 and J is TRBJ1-1; absent DNA, TCRdb's TRBD1 call cannot be checked. Germline CDR1 is MNHEY and CDR2 is SVGAGI. The CDR3 is made up of 12 amino acids. Here the CDR3 reads CASSYSDREAFF.

The V call is TRBV7-9, the J call TRBJ2-1; TCRdb's assignment of TRBD1 cannot be checked, as there is no DNA. Germline V gene sequence: CDR1 SEHNR, CDR2 FQNEAQ (reference sequence). The CDR3 has 17 residues. The CDR3 protein is CASSLALSGRPGNEQFF.

The chain employs TRBV11-2 and TRBJ2-4; the D gene TCRdb calls, TRBD1, cannot be checked with no DNA. The CDR3 covers 17 residues. CDR1 is SGHAT and CDR2 is FQNNGV in the germline V gene. Here the CDR3 reads CASTLELGGIQKNIQYF. Together with reference TRBV11-2 and TRBJ2-4, the CDR3 gives the full variable domain: EAGVAQSPRYKIIEKRQSVAFWCNPISGHATLYWYQQILGQGPKLLIQFQNNGVVDDSQLPKDRFSAERLKGVDSTLKIQPAKLEDSAVYLCASTLELGGIQKNIQYFGAGTRLSVL.

This chain connects TRBV6-2 or TRBV6-3 to TRBJ2-1; TCRdb outputs TRBD2, but without DNA this stays unchecked. This CDR3 is 14 amino acids long. Germline V gives CDR1 MNHEY, CDR2 SVGEGT. The CDR3 spells CASSYVAGGLSQFF.

V gene TRBV5-1 combines with J gene TRBJ2-7; the TCRdb call, TRBD2, lacks DNA for checking. Germline CDR1 and CDR2: SGHRS and YFSETQ. This CDR3 region has 15 residues. CDR3 protein: CASSPGLAGVYEQYF.

The chain links TRBV18 to TRBJ2-3. Per germline, CDR1 KGHSH and CDR2 LQKENI. There are 18 residues in the CDR3. This chain's CDR3 is CASSPPWGTSGVTDTQYF.

The chain carries TRBV18 and TRBJ1-6; TCRdb outputs TRBD1, but without DNA this stays unchecked. Germline V gene lookup returns CDR1 KGHSH and CDR2 LQKENI. This CDR3 region has 17 residues. The CDR3 loop reads CASSPRTGSSYNSPLHF.

V and J are TRBV7-3 and TRBJ1-4. The CDR3 runs 15 residues. The V gene's germline CDR1 is SGHTA and CDR2 FQGTGA. CDR3 region: CASRHPGNYNEKLFF.

The rearrangement uses TRBV5-1 and TRBJ2-3; TCRdb reports TRBD2, a call that lacks DNA to check it against. The germline V gene encodes CDR1 SGHRS and CDR2 YFSETQ. This CDR3 region has 17 residues. CDR3 region: CASSLGLVPGTTDTQYF.

The chain has TRBV5-1 and TRBJ2-1; the TCRdb call, TRBD1, lacks DNA for checking. The CDR3 has 16 residues. Germline V lookup: CDR1 SGHRS, CDR2 YFSETQ. The chain's CDR3 is CASSLPGGQGDNEQFF.

This rearrangement joins TRBV7-9 to TRBJ2-1; TCRdb selects TRBD2, and the lack of DNA leaves this call unchecked. Germline CDR1 reads SEHNR; CDR2 reads FQNEAQ (reference sequence). The CDR3 has 17 amino acids. This CDR3 reads CASSFIVLGQQYNEQFF.

This chain joins TRBV20-1 and TRBJ2-1; no DNA is available, so the TRBD1 call from TCRdb remains unchecked. Germline loops: CDR1 DFQATT, CDR2 SNEGSKA (reference sequence). The CDR3 is 14 residues long. This CDR3 is CSALAGQGENEQFF.

The CDR3 sequence is CSAPLPSRGLQETQYF. The chain has TRBV20-1 and TRBJ2-5; absent DNA, TCRdb's TRBD1 call cannot be checked. The length of the CDR3 is 16 residues. CDR1 DFQATT and CDR2 SNEGSKA come from the germline V gene (reference sequence).

The chain carries TRBV6-1 and TRBJ2-3; TCRdb reports TRBD2, a call that lacks DNA to check it against. The CDR3 loop spans 15 amino acids. From germline, CDR1 is MNHNS and CDR2 SASEGT. This chain's CDR3 is CASSATRDRTDTQYF.

The rearrangement links TRBV7-6 to TRBJ2-1; TCRdb proposes TRBD1, but this gene call is untestable without DNA. The CDR3 contains 15 residues. Germline V CDR1 and CDR2: SGHVS, FNYEAQ. CDR3: CASSLRGGSYNEQFF.

The chain links TRBV28 to TRBJ2-7; the D call of TRBD1 rests on TCRdb alone, since no DNA is present to check it. Germline V gene lookup returns CDR1 MDHEN and CDR2 SYDVKM. The CDR3 is 18 amino acids. The chain's CDR3 is CASSSFTKGATNYYEQYF.

The J gene is TRBJ2-5, the V gene TRBV7-2; TCRdb outputs TRBD2, but without DNA this stays unchecked. In germline, CDR1 is SGHTA, CDR2 FQGNSA. This CDR3 has 13 residues. CDR3 sequence: CASSARFTETQYF. Based on the CDR3 plus reference TRBV7-2 and TRBJ2-5, the full variable domain is GAGVSQSPSNKVTEKGKDVELRCDPISGHTALYWYRQSLGQGLEFLIYFQGNSAPDKSGLPSDRFSAERTGGSVSTLTIQRTQQEDSAVYLCASSARFTETQYFGPGTRLLVL.

The chain links TRBV29-1 to TRBJ1-2; with no DNA, the TCRdb D assignment of TRBD1 cannot be verified. The CDR3 sequence is 16 residues long. Germline V gene lookup returns CDR1 SQVTM and CDR2 ANQGSEA. CDR3 region: CSVGPGQTALNYGYTF.